This entry describes one TCR beta chain. Both 60 Vbeta primers and 13 Jbeta primers went into the PCR. Using immunoSEQ multiplex PCR, the repertoire was profiled, and TCRdb retains in-frame clones only, with some absent. The repertoire holds about 140,000 clones, 80% seen once, with approximately 4.8% in the top ten. Trimming removed 10 bases from V and 5 bases from J; junction bases left unmatched: 12. The CDR3 runs 14 residues. Germline V gene lookup returns CDR1 MNHEY and CDR2 SVGAGI. These data originate in a study of cytomegalovirus exposure and HLA in healthy donors. What was sequenced was PBMCs. This TCR was recovered from a man aged 25-45 years in good health. This sequence joins TRBV6-5 and TRBJ2-5; TRBD2 aligns across 8 bases. The chain's CDR3 is CATGQGGRSETQYF. DNA for the CDR3: TGTGCCACAGGGCAGGGCGGGAGGAGCGAGACCCAGTACTTC.